A selection of T cell receptor beta chains follows, all from one sample in a study of PD-1 blockade in classical Hodgkin lymphoma. Profiled with immunoSEQ multiplex PCR; TCRdb holds only in-frame clones, not every one. Altogether 35,000 to 45,000 clones are present, over 70% being singletons, with the ten largest covering approximately 10%. This specimen was peripheral blood mononuclear cells (PBMCs), taken at baseline. These receptors all come from a human donor with classical Hodgkin lymphoma. CDR3s include the opening cysteine and the closing phenylalanine or tryptophan. The D gene is left open where the match is weak. Size values are once, few and many counts, or a class for expanded clones, and some rows have none.

j_call d_call clone_size v_call cdr3_aa cdr3_nt
TRBJ2-2 - once TRBV11-2 CASSPGVGTRITGELFF TGTGCCAGCAGCCCAGGTGTCGGGACACGGATTACCGGGGAGCTGTTTTTT
TRBJ1-1 - few TRBV30 CAWSVAMNTEAFF TGTGCCTGGAGTGTGGCGATGAACACTGAAGCTTTCTTT
TRBJ2-5 - - TRBV27 CASSKLGSQETQYF TGTGCCAGCAGTAAATTAGGGAGCCAAGAGACCCAGTACTTC
TRBJ2-7 TRBD1 - TRBV2 CASSEALGTGAYEQYF TGTGCCAGCAGTGAAGCGCTTGGGACAGGGGCCTACGAGCAGTACTTC
TRBJ2-3 - - TRBV5-4 CASSLVQLGTDTQYF TGTGCCAGCAGCTTGGTCCAGCTCGGCACAGATACGCAGTATTTT
TRBJ1-5 TRBD1 - TRBV6-5 CASSRDRGSNQPQHF TGTGCCAGCAGCCGGGACAGGGGAAGCAATCAGCCCCAGCATTTT
TRBJ2-2 TRBD1 - TRBV7-3 CASSSRRGGGISNTGELFF TGTGCCAGCAGCTCAAGGAGAGGGGGCGGTATATCGAACACCGGGGAGCTGTTTTTT
TRBJ2-3 TRBD2 - TRBV18 CASSPLAGPPDTQYF TGTGCCAGCTCACCACTAGCGGGGCCCCCAGATACGCAGTATTTT
TRBJ2-7 - - TRBV9 CASSEASGSVYEQYF TGTGCCAGCAGCGAGGCGTCCGGATCTGTCTACGAGCAGTACTTC
TRBJ2-2 - - TRBV2 CASSEVGRLTGELFF TGTGCCAGCAGTGAAGTCGGCAGGCTGACCGGGGAGCTGTTTTTT
TRBJ1-2 TRBD1 once TRBV6-6 CASSYSTGQGYGYTF TGTGCCAGCAGTTACTCGACTGGACAGGGGTATGGCTACACCTTC
TRBJ2-5 - once TRBV11-3 CASSLGFQETQYF TGTGCCAGCAGCTTAGGCTTCCAAGAGACCCAGTACTTC
TRBJ2-1 - - TRBV10-3 CAISESRQATAYNEQFF TGTGCCATCAGTGAAAGTCGGCAGGCGACAGCCTACAATGAGCAGTTCTTC
TRBJ2-6 - - TRBV2 CASSDEGTGANVLTF TGTGCCAGCAGTGACGAGGGGACGGGGGCCAACGTCCTGACTTTC
TRBJ1-6 - - TRBV19 CASPGGQHNSPLHF TGTGCCAGCCCCGGGGGCCAGCATAATTCACCCCTCCACTTT
TRBJ2-3 - - TRBV7-9 CASSLRIPPSGHHQDTQYF TGTGCCAGCAGCTTAAGGATACCTCCAAGCGGGCACCACCAAGATACGCAGTATTTT
TRBJ1-5 TRBD1 - TRBV2 CASKGQQNQPQHF TGTGCCAGCAAGGGACAGCAAAATCAGCCCCAGCATTTT
TRBJ2-5 TRBD2 - TRBV9 CASSPRRTSGRETQYF TGTGCCAGCAGCCCCCGAAGGACTAGCGGAAGAGAGACCCAGTACTTC
TRBJ2-1 - once TRBV28 CASHWREHNEQFF TGTGCCAGCCACTGGAGGGAGCACAATGAGCAGTTCTTC
TRBJ2-4 - - TRBV4-2 CASSPSGSGDAKNIQYF TGTGCCAGCAGCCCCTCGGGGTCAGGGGACGCCAAAAACATTCAGTACTTC